The present T cell receptor (beta chain) was sequenced within a study of T cell responses to AZD1222 COVID-19 vaccine. Assay used: immunoSEQ multiplex PCR; TCRdb lists only in-frame clones, some missing. The sample contains roughly 120,000 clones, more than 70% of which appear only once. Regarding this clone: No antigen is known for it.

General study points: Seropositive AZD1222 recipients at baseline numbered only five or six. Clonal diversity was possibly underestimated, and the donors were mostly white British, with more females. Close to half of spike-specific TCRs reportedly recognize unmutated variant regions.

This CDR3 comprises 15 residues. The V end lost 3 bases, the J end lost 2 bases, and 11 bases lay between the germline ends. Germline CDR1 is LNHNV and CDR2 is YYDKDF (reference sequence). The chain couples TRBV15 to TRBJ1-3; D gene unclear. Here the sequenced sample was peripheral blood, taken 28 days after the second AZD1222 dose. The clonotype originates from an adult who received the AZD1222 COVID-19 vaccine. The CDR3 spells CATSRVTFAGNTIYF. The CDR3 DNA is TGTGCCACCAGCAGGGTGACCTTCGCTGGAAACACCATATATTTT. Complete variable domain (other parts from reference TRBV15 and TRBJ1-3): DAMVIQNPRYQVTQFGKPVTLSCSQTLNHNVMYWYQQKSSQAPKLLFHYYDKDFNNEADTPDNFQSRRPNTSFCFLDIRSPGLGDTAMYLCATSRVTFAGNTIYFGEGSWLTVV.